This TCR beta chain stems from a study of chemoradiotherapy in HPV16-positive cancers. Data came from immunoSEQ multiplex PCR; TCRdb stores just in-frame clones and leaves some out. The repertoire holds roughly 15,000 clones, with around 78% as singletons. Repertoires were sampled repeatedly during chemoradiotherapy. General study findings and limits: Candidate HPV-specific clones and E7-related TCR motifs grew in tumor during treatment. In HPV16-positive patients, HPV-responsive T-cell expansion tracked better recurrence-free survival.

This CDR3 is built from 13 residues. Deletions cut 1 base from V and 3 bases from J, with 7 bases between. Germline values: CDR1 SGDLS, CDR2 YYNGEE. With respect to this clone: The target antigen is unknown.

Sample collection occurred from a patient who underwent chemoradiotherapy. This rearrangement joins TRBV9 to TRBJ1-2; D unclear. This TCR was sampled from a human donor with HPV-associated anogenital cancer. The CDR3 here is CASSVRLYYGYTF. The DNA of the CDR3 is TGTGCCAGCAGCGTAAGGTTATACTATGGCTACACCTTC.